Given below is one T cell receptor beta chain in context. The data stem from a study of blood T cell repertoires in COVID-19. On the study more broadly: From the United States, Italy and Spain came samples of acute and convalescent COVID-19. T cells, B-cell-depleted T cells, or PBMCs provided the cDNA or gDNA that served as material.

Original analysis: Researchers report that nucleated cell counts were estimated from reference gene primer amplification. Measured with immunoSEQ multiplex PCR; TCRdb has only the in-frame clones, and not every one. The V and J calls and the clone size are those of that table, but D and trimming were determined from the DNA. Of 120,000 to 150,000 clones detected, about 92% appear once; the ten largest clones hold around 1.6%. The CDR3 contains 14 residues. Germline V gives CDR1 MGHRA, CDR2 YSYEKL. V was pared by 3 bases and J by 10 bases, with 7 bases of the junction left unmatched. The clonotype originates from a human donor in a cohort sampled during active COVID-19. Material: peripheral blood. The chain uses TRBV4-1 and TRBJ1-4; 8 bases fit TRBD1. The CDR3 loop reads CASSQGQVLGKLFF. CDR3 nucleotides: TGCGCCAGCAGCCAGGGACAGGTCTTAGGAAAACTGTTTTTT.